This T cell receptor (beta chain) derives from a study of beta chain features in type 1 diabetes. General study results and limits: All four CD4+ subsets of Type 1 diabetes patients contained TCRB CDR3s that were moderately but significantly shorter. High-TCR-expressing cells could be over-represented by cDNA sequencing.

Central memory, naive, regulatory and stem cell-like memory CD4+ cells were sorted by CD45RO/CCR7/CD25/CD127/CD95/CD27. The purity of all sorted populations exceeded 95%. As to this clone: Antigen specificity is unknown. A read error may explain this, as a much larger clone is one base away. Other DNA sequences in the same sample also yield this CDR3.

Reverse transcribing all isolated RNA meant expressed TCRB transcripts were sequenced. TCRdb's copy holds only in-frame clones and misses some; the assay was immunoSEQ multiplex PCR. The table includes almost 350,000 clones, around 9.7% detected once. This receptor was obtained from a man aged 25 to 40 with type 1 diabetes. The sequenced material came from central memory CD4+ T cells from blood.

CDR3 residues: CASSLFQETQYF. CDR3 in DNA: TGTGCCAGCAGTTTGTTCCAAGAGACCCAGTACTTC. The V and J genes are TRBV7-2 and TRBJ2-5, with D unresolved. The CDR3 is 12 amino acids. V lost 6 bases to trimming and J lost 1 base, with 6 bases between them. Germline-derived CDR1 and CDR2 are SGHTA and FQGNSA.